This T cell receptor (beta chain) was profiled in a study of T-cell reconstitution after alpha-beta-depleted transplantation in children. Study conclusions and caveats: Reportedly, only several hundred clones from non-depleted graft cells drove alpha-beta T-cell counts at about two months.

The TCRbeta library was prepared with unique molecular identifiers. TCRdb reprocessed the PCR reads via MiXCR and lists one record per CDR3 protein. The sample lists some 550,000 distinct CDR3 sequences, roughly 23% seen once, with over 12% in the top ten. Per the germline V gene, CDR1 is WNHNN and CDR2 is SYGVQD (reference sequence). The CDR3 is 13 residues long. V was trimmed by 4 bases and J by 5 bases, leaving 11 bases between them. This clonotype was counted at least ten times. Its antigen is still unknown. The TCR comes from a boy in the first two years of life who had a stem cell transplant for acute myeloid leukemia, so the T cells may come from the graft donor. The sample was PBMCs, mostly from graft donor cells, taken 360 days after TCRalphabeta/CD19-depleted stem cell transplant. The J gene is TRBJ1-2, the V gene TRBV10-1; D ambiguous. As DNA, the CDR3 is TGCGCCAGCAGTGCCTCTCGGGATTATGGCTACACCTTC. It is translated as CASSASRDYGYTF.